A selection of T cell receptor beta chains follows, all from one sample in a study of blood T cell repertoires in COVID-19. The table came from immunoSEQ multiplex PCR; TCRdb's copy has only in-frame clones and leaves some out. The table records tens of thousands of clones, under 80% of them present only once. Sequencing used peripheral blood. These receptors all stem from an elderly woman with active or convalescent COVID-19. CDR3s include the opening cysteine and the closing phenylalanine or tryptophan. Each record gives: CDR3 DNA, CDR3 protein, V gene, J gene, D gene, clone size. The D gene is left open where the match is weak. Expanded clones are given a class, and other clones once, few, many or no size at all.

CDR3nt: TGTGCCAGCAGCCAAGCCCTTGAAGCCGTTGAAGCTTTCTTT; CDR3aa: CASSQALEAVEAFF; v_gene: TRBV3-1/TRBV3-2; j_gene: TRBJ1-1; d_gene: NA; abundance: NA
CDR3nt: TGTGCCAGCAGATACCCACCGGGGTCTGGGGCCAACGTCCTGACTTTC; CDR3aa: CASRYPPGSGANVLTF; v_gene: TRBV5-4; j_gene: TRBJ2-6; d_gene: NA; abundance: NA
CDR3nt: TGTGCCAGCAGCGTAGTAGGCGCCGGGTATGGCTACACCTTC; CDR3aa: CASSVVGAGYGYTF; v_gene: TRBV9; j_gene: TRBJ1-2; d_gene: NA; abundance: NA
CDR3nt: TGCGCCAGCAGCTTGAGGACACCCACAGATACGCAGTATTTT; CDR3aa: CASSLRTPTDTQYF; v_gene: TRBV5-1; j_gene: TRBJ2-3; d_gene: NA; abundance: once
CDR3nt: TGTGCCAGCAGTGAGGAAGGGGATAATTCACCCCTCCACTTT; CDR3aa: CASSEEGDNSPLHF; v_gene: TRBV2; j_gene: TRBJ1-6; d_gene: NA; abundance: many
CDR3nt: TGTGCCAGGGGGGCGAACACTGAAGCTTTCTTT; CDR3aa: CARGANTEAFF; v_gene: TRBV27; j_gene: TRBJ1-1; d_gene: NA; abundance: NA
CDR3nt: TGCGCCAGCAGCCAAGATCGTGGGGGGGCTGGCTACACCTTC; CDR3aa: CASSQDRGGAGYTF; v_gene: TRBV4-3; j_gene: TRBJ1-2; d_gene: NA; abundance: once
CDR3nt: TGTGCCAGCAGTCCAGCGCCGGACAGGGGTTCTGGCTACACCTTC; CDR3aa: CASSPAPDRGSGYTF; v_gene: TRBV6-5; j_gene: TRBJ1-2; d_gene: TRBD1; abundance: NA
CDR3nt: TGCAGTGCTAGAGATGATCAGGTCTTT; CDR3aa: CSARDDQVF; v_gene: TRBV20-1; j_gene: TRBJ1-1; d_gene: NA; abundance: NA
CDR3nt: TGTGCCAGCAGTTCAGCCGGGACAGGGGACACAGATACGCAGTATTTT; CDR3aa: CASSSAGTGDTDTQYF; v_gene: TRBV28; j_gene: TRBJ2-3; d_gene: TRBD1; abundance: NA
CDR3nt: TGTGCCACCAGTGAGTGGACAGGGGGCTACTATGGCTACACCTTC; CDR3aa: CATSEWTGGYYGYTF; v_gene: TRBV24-1; j_gene: TRBJ1-2; d_gene: TRBD1; abundance: NA
CDR3nt: TGTGCCAGCAGACGGACTAGTATGGGTGAGCAGTTCTTC; CDR3aa: CASRRTSMGEQFF; v_gene: TRBV6-5; j_gene: TRBJ2-1; d_gene: TRBD2; abundance: NA
CDR3nt: TGTGCCAGCAGCTTAGAGGCGGCGACACCCCTCCACTTT; CDR3aa: CASSLEAATPLHF; v_gene: TRBV7-2; j_gene: TRBJ1-6; d_gene: NA; abundance: NA
CDR3nt: TGTGCCAGTAGTCTCCCAGGGTACTACGAGCAGTACTTC; CDR3aa: CASSLPGYYEQYF; v_gene: TRBV19; j_gene: TRBJ2-7; d_gene: NA; abundance: NA
CDR3nt: TGTGCCAGCAGCCCCGGGACAAACGATGGCTACACCTTC; CDR3aa: CASSPGTNDGYTF; v_gene: TRBV13; j_gene: TRBJ1-2; d_gene: NA; abundance: NA
CDR3nt: TGCGCCAGCAGCCAAGATGGGACAGGGGGTGAAAAACTGTTTTTT; CDR3aa: CASSQDGTGGEKLFF; v_gene: TRBV4-1; j_gene: TRBJ1-4; d_gene: TRBD1; abundance: once
CDR3nt: TGCAGCGTTCGGACTGGGGGATTTAGCGGGGACGAGGAAGAGACCCAGTACTTC; CDR3aa: CSVRTGGFSGDEEETQYF; v_gene: TRBV29-1; j_gene: TRBJ2-5; d_gene: TRBD2; abundance: few
CDR3nt: TGCAGTGCTAGTCTGCCGGGACAGAGGCGAGGCTACACCTTC; CDR3aa: CSASLPGQRRGYTF; v_gene: TRBV20-1; j_gene: TRBJ1-2; d_gene: TRBD1; abundance: few
CDR3nt: TGTGCCAGCAGTCTGGGACAGGGTGCCTACGAGCAGTACTTC; CDR3aa: CASSLGQGAYEQYF; v_gene: TRBV6-6; j_gene: TRBJ2-7; d_gene: TRBD1; abundance: NA
CDR3nt: TGTGCCAGCACCACGGACAGGGGGGACGTCCTGACTTTC; CDR3aa: CASTTDRGDVLTF; v_gene: TRBV11-2; j_gene: TRBJ2-6; d_gene: TRBD1; abundance: NA
CDR3nt: TGTGCCAGCAGCCAGCCCCACTACGGGGTCACCCACGAGCAGTACTTC; CDR3aa: CASSQPHYGVTHEQYF; v_gene: TRBV6-2/TRBV6-3; j_gene: TRBJ2-7; d_gene: NA; abundance: NA
CDR3nt: TGCAGCGTAGGAGCTCAGTCTAGGGGGTCATCGCTCCTGATCACTGAAGCTTTCTTT; CDR3aa: CSVGAQSRGSSLLITEAFF; v_gene: TRBV29-1; j_gene: TRBJ1-1; d_gene: NA; abundance: few
CDR3nt: TGTGCCAGCAGGCTAACAGGGGGCACAGATACGCAGTATTTT; CDR3aa: CASRLTGGTDTQYF; v_gene: TRBV6-5; j_gene: TRBJ2-3; d_gene: TRBD1; abundance: NA
CDR3nt: TGTGCCAGCACCCGCGGCCTCTCTGGGGCCAACGTCCTGACTTTC; CDR3aa: CASTRGLSGANVLTF; v_gene: TRBV21-1; j_gene: TRBJ2-6; d_gene: NA; abundance: NA
CDR3nt: TGCGCCAGCAGCTCGAATTCAAAACAGGGCTCCGGCGTAAACACTGAAGCTTTCTTT; CDR3aa: CASSSNSKQGSGVNTEAFF; v_gene: TRBV5-1; j_gene: TRBJ1-1; d_gene: NA; abundance: NA
CDR3nt: TGTGCCAGCAGTTTAAGTGGACAGGGTTATAATTCACCCCTCCACTTT; CDR3aa: CASSLSGQGYNSPLHF; v_gene: TRBV27; j_gene: TRBJ1-6; d_gene: TRBD1; abundance: NA
CDR3nt: TGTGCCAGCAGCCCAGACTCCGACCGCACCATATATTTT; CDR3aa: CASSPDSDRTIYF; v_gene: TRBV11-2; j_gene: TRBJ1-3; d_gene: NA; abundance: few
CDR3nt: TGTGCCAGCAGCATTACAGAGAACACTGAAGCTTTCTTT; CDR3aa: CASSITENTEAFF; v_gene: TRBV6-5; j_gene: TRBJ1-1; d_gene: NA; abundance: NA
CDR3nt: TGCGCCAGCAGCTTACTAGAAAATCACGGGGAGCTGTTTTTT; CDR3aa: CASSLLENHGELFF; v_gene: TRBV5-1; j_gene: TRBJ2-2; d_gene: NA; abundance: NA
CDR3nt: TGTGCCAGCAGCCCCCGACTAGCGGGGGAGACCCAGTACTTC; CDR3aa: CASSPRLAGETQYF; v_gene: TRBV6-5; j_gene: TRBJ2-5; d_gene: TRBD2; abundance: NA
CDR3nt: TGTGCCAGTAGTATAGATGGGACAGGGGGGAGGGACATTCAGTACTTC; CDR3aa: CASSIDGTGGRDIQYF; v_gene: TRBV19; j_gene: TRBJ2-4; d_gene: TRBD1; abundance: NA
CDR3nt: TGTGCCAGCAGCTTAATCGGGGGGCCAGATTATAGCAATCAGCCCCAGCATTTT; CDR3aa: CASSLIGGPDYSNQPQHF; v_gene: TRBV7-8; j_gene: TRBJ1-5; d_gene: NA; abundance: once
CDR3nt: TGCGCCAGCAGCTTGTCGGCAGGTAGCTCCTACGAGCAGTACTTC; CDR3aa: CASSLSAGSSYEQYF; v_gene: TRBV5-1; j_gene: TRBJ2-7; d_gene: NA; abundance: NA
CDR3nt: TGTGCCAGTAGTATCCGGGACAGGGGGCGCGGCACTGAAGCTTTCTTT; CDR3aa: CASSIRDRGRGTEAFF; v_gene: TRBV19; j_gene: TRBJ1-1; d_gene: TRBD1; abundance: NA
CDR3nt: TGCGCCAGCAGCCAAGATCAAGGAGACGGAGGAGGTACTGAAGCTTTCTTT; CDR3aa: CASSQDQGDGGGTEAFF; v_gene: TRBV4-3; j_gene: TRBJ1-1; d_gene: NA; abundance: NA
CDR3nt: TGTGCCAGCAGCACCGCAGGTGAAAAACTGTTTTTT; CDR3aa: CASSTAGEKLFF; v_gene: TRBV21-1; j_gene: TRBJ1-4; d_gene: NA; abundance: NA
CDR3nt: TGTGCCACCTCGGCAGGGGACGAGCAGTACTTC; CDR3aa: CATSAGDEQYF; v_gene: TRBV24-1; j_gene: TRBJ2-7; d_gene: NA; abundance: NA
CDR3nt: TGTGCCAGCAGCCCTGAGTCTCCGGGGGTCGGGTTATACTACGAGCAGTACTTC; CDR3aa: CASSPESPGVGLYYEQYF; v_gene: TRBV7-2; j_gene: TRBJ2-7; d_gene: NA; abundance: few
CDR3nt: TGCGCCAGCAGCCAAGAGTCAGGGGGCGGGTTGGCTAATGAAAAACTGTTTTTT; CDR3aa: CASSQESGGGLANEKLFF; v_gene: TRBV4-3; j_gene: TRBJ1-4; d_gene: TRBD1; abundance: NA
CDR3nt: TGTGCCAGCAGCGTAGAGGGGCCCAGGGGAAACACCGGGGAGCTGTTTTTT; CDR3aa: CASSVEGPRGNTGELFF; v_gene: TRBV9; j_gene: TRBJ2-2; d_gene: NA; abundance: NA
CDR3nt: TGCGCCAGCAGCCAAGGCGGGGGGAACCCAACCAATGAGCAGTTCTTC; CDR3aa: CASSQGGGNPTNEQFF; v_gene: TRBV4-3; j_gene: TRBJ2-1; d_gene: TRBD2; abundance: NA
CDR3nt: TGTGCCAGCAGCTTGGTCGGTCGCTCTGGAAACACCATATATTTT; CDR3aa: CASSLVGRSGNTIYF; v_gene: TRBV5-8; j_gene: TRBJ1-3; d_gene: NA; abundance: NA